The 21 T cell receptor beta chains in this list originate from one sample, sequenced in a study of blood T cell repertoires in COVID-19. Assay used: immunoSEQ multiplex PCR; TCRdb lists only in-frame clones, some missing. The repertoire consists of approximately 170,000 clones, with about 85% occurring once and the leading ten covering roughly 1.2%. Sequences were obtained from peripheral blood. All receptors derive from a man aged 55 to 70 who had recovered from COVID-19.

The chain employs TRBV10-1 and TRBJ1-1; TRBD1 is a possible D gene (5 bases). CDR3 length: 12 residues. V was pared by 10 bases and J by 4 bases, with 13 bases between. Per germline, CDR1 WNHNN and CDR2 SYGVQD (reference sequence). The CDR3 reads CANKTGGTEAFF. Written as DNA, the CDR3 is TGCGCCAATAAAACCGGGGGCACTGAAGCTTTCTTT.

Only one count was recorded for this clone. V and J are TRBV10-3 and TRBJ1-2; perhaps TRBD1 as D (5 bases). Germline values: CDR1 ENHRY, CDR2 SYGVKD. V lost 4 bases to trimming and J lost 3 bases, with 15 bases between them. The CDR3 is made up of 15 amino acids. This chain's CDR3 is CAISVSQGVDYGYTF. Written as DNA, the CDR3 is TGTGCCATCAGTGTAAGTCAGGGTGTCGACTATGGCTACACCTTC.

This chain connects TRBV5-1 to TRBJ2-5; D might be TRBD2 (5 bases). Trimming left V 0 bases short and J 5 bases short, with 20 bases between. Germline-derived CDR1 and CDR2 are SGHRS and YFSETQ. CDR3 length equals 17 residues. The CDR3 nucleotides are TGCGCCAGCAGCTTGGGGATCAATGGCCCTCGAGGGGAGACCCAGTACTTC. As protein: CASSLGINGPRGETQYF.

This clone has just one count. The V and J genes are TRBV7-2 and TRBJ1-1; D uncertain. Trimming cost V 3 bases and J 0 bases, with 8 bases left between them. Per germline, CDR1 SGHTA and CDR2 FQGNSA. CDR3 length equals 14 residues. As DNA, the CDR3 is TGTGCCAGCAGCTTGAGTGACTTGAACACTGAAGCTTTCTTT. It is translated as CASSLSDLNTEAFF.

The J gene is TRBJ2-2, the V gene TRBV5-1; D possibly corresponds to TRBD2 (6 bases). This CDR3 has 14 amino acids. Per germline, CDR1 SGHRS and CDR2 YFSETQ. Between the trimmed V and J ends, which lost 0 bases and 4 bases, there was a span of 7 bases. The chain's CDR3 is CASSLAGGTGELFF. CDR3 DNA: TGCGCCAGCAGCTTGGCCGGGGGCACCGGGGAGCTGTTTTTT.

V is TRBV2 and J is TRBJ1-3, with D perhaps TRBD1 (6 bases). Trimming removed 9 bases from V and 2 bases from J, with 17 bases in between. Germline assignment: CDR1 SNHLY and CDR2 FYNNEI. The CDR3 length is 15 residues. CDR3 nucleotide sequence: TGTGCCAGGACACGGGGGGGCTCAGCTGGAAACACCATATATTTT. As protein: CARTRGGSAGNTIYF.

The CDR3 spells CASSSRTGSTDTQYF. CDR3 bases: TGTGCCAGCAGCTCGAGGACAGGGAGCACAGATACGCAGTATTTT. The chain recombines TRBV7-2 with TRBJ2-3; 8 bases map to TRBD1. This CDR3 comprises 15 residues. CDR1 and CDR2 (germline): SGHTA, FQGNSA. Trimming at V came to 4 bases and at J to 0 bases, leaving 3 bases not matched to a gene.

This clone was counted ten times or more. This sequence joins TRBV7-9 and TRBJ2-5; 9 bases are shared with TRBD2. V shed 0 bases and J 6 bases; nucleotides not matched to a gene: 8. The CDR3 runs to 16 residues. The germline V gene has CDR1 SEHNR and CDR2 FQNEAQ (reference sequence). CDR3 nucleotide sequence: TGTGCCAGCAGCTTAGCGCGGGCTAGCGGGGTAAAGACCCAGTACTTC. It yields the protein CASSLARASGVKTQYF.

J is TRBJ2-2 and V is TRBV18, with 7 bases matching TRBD1. CDR1 and CDR2 from the germline V gene are KGHSH and LQKENI. V lost 1 base to trimming and J lost 4 bases; unmatched junction nucleotides: 3. The CDR3 sequence is 15 residues long. CDR3: CASSPQGASTGELFF. In nucleotides, the CDR3 is TGTGCCAGCTCACCACAGGGGGCGAGCACCGGGGAGCTGTTTTTT.

The V call is TRBV15, the J call TRBJ1-2; D uncertain. Trimming stripped 5 bases from V and 5 bases from J, with 12 bases between. The CDR3 spans 13 residues. Germline assignment: CDR1 LNHNV and CDR2 YYDKDF (reference sequence). CDR3 loop: CATSPGGEYGYTF. CDR3 nucleotides: TGTGCCACCAGCCCAGGCGGGGAATATGGCTACACCTTC. The variable domain in full, with the rest retrieved from reference TRBV15 and TRBJ1-2, is DAMVIQNPRYQVTQFGKPVTLSCSQTLNHNVMYWYQQKSSQAPKLLFHYYDKDFNNEADTPDNFQSRRPNTSFCFLDIRSPGLGDTAMYLCATSPGGEYGYTFGSGTRLTVV.

The V call is TRBV12-3 or TRBV12-4, the J call TRBJ1-1; D uncertain. CDR3 size: 11 residues. Trimming stripped 6 bases from V and 2 bases from J, with 4 bases between. Written as DNA, the CDR3 is TGTGCCAGCAGCCAAAACACTGAAGCTTTCTTT. Its translation is CASSQNTEAFF.

The chain recombines TRBV19 with TRBJ2-7; 7 positions agree with TRBD2. The CDR3 is 13 residues long. With 4 bases clipped from V and 3 bases from J, the junction kept 3 bases outside the gene matches. CDR1 LNHDA and CDR2 SQIVND come from the germline V gene (reference sequence). The CDR3 loop is CASSRASGYEQYF. The CDR3, as DNA: TGTGCCAGTAGTAGGGCTAGCGGCTACGAGCAGTACTTC.

This clone was detected a few times. CDR3 DNA: TGCAGTGCTAGTCCAGGAAACACCATATATTTT. Translated, it gives CSASPGNTIYF. This chain connects TRBV20-1 to TRBJ1-3; unclear D gene. The CDR3 spans 11 residues. Germline CDR1 is DFQATT and CDR2 is SNEGSKA (reference sequence). V was shortened by 3 bases and J by 4 bases, with 4 bases between the two germline ends.

The chain couples TRBV13 to TRBJ2-1; TRBD2 aligns across 13 bases. The germline V gene has CDR1 PRHDT and CDR2 FYEKMQ (reference sequence). This CDR3 is built from 18 residues. Unmatched junction bases numbered 11, after V lost 0 bases and J lost 9 bases. CDR3 DNA sequence: TGTGCCAGCAGCTTAGGCGGTATGACTAGCGGGGGGCAGGGTGAGCAGTTCTTC. This sequence encodes CASSLGGMTSGGQGEQFF.

This rearrangement joins TRBV3-1 (or the pseudogene TRBV3-2) to TRBJ2-5; 12 positions agree with TRBD2. The CDR3 contains 16 residues. In germline, CDR1 is LGHDT, CDR2 YNNKEL (reference sequence). V dropped 0 bases and J dropped 4; count of bases not matched to a gene: 3. The CDR3 protein is CASSQDSSGGAETQYF. CDR3 in DNA: TGTGCCAGCAGCCAAGATTCTAGCGGGGGGGCAGAGACCCAGTACTTC.

CDR3 loop: CASSQSTGGIKRDEQFF. CDR3 nucleotides: TGTGCCAGCAGCCAATCGACAGGGGGCATAAAGAGGGATGAGCAGTTCTTC. The rearrangement joins TRBV3-1 (or the pseudogene TRBV3-2) to TRBJ2-1, with TRBD1 matching 10 bases. V lost 2 bases and J lost 8; bases outside the gene matches: 12. This CDR3 is 17 amino acids long. Germline V CDR1 and CDR2: LGHDT, YNNKEL (reference sequence).

V and J are TRBV4-1 and TRBJ2-3; D perhaps matches TRBD2 (5 bases). Trimming left V 0 bases short and J 5 bases short, with 12 bases between. This CDR3 spans 15 amino acids. The germline CDR1 and CDR2 sequences are MGHRA and YSYEKL. The CDR3 region is CASSQDFAGGDTQYF. Written as DNA, the CDR3 is TGCGCCAGCAGCCAAGATTTCGCGGGTGGAGATACGCAGTATTTT.

This clone was counted between two and nine times. This chain uses TRBV6-5 with TRBJ1-2, with D possibly TRBD1 on 5 matching bases. Germline V gives CDR1 MNHEY, CDR2 SVGAGI. The CDR3 is 10 amino acids. Trimming shortened V by 10 bases and J by 5 bases, and 8 bases separated the two germline ends. The CDR3 sequence: CATRQYGYTF. The CDR3 coding sequence is TGTGCCACCAGACAGTATGGCTACACCTTC.

The chain links TRBV6-6 to TRBJ2-5; tentative D call: TRBD1 (5 bases). The CDR3 contains 13 residues. The V end lost 3 bases, the J end lost 3 bases, and 8 bases lay between the germline ends. CDR1 is MNHNY and CDR2 is SVGAGI in the germline V gene (reference sequence). The CDR3 DNA reads as TGTGCCAGCAGTTATGCAGGGAAAGAGACCCAGTACTTC. Translating gives CASSYAGKETQYF.

The table lists this clone with a count of one. V and J are TRBV5-4 and TRBJ1-4; TRBD1 is a possible D gene (6 bases). Germline CDR1 SGHNT, CDR2 YYREEE (reference sequence). This CDR3 comprises 14 residues. V lost 1 base, J lost 3 bases, and 7 bases lay in between. CDR3 region: CASSLRQANEKLFF. CDR3 bases: TGTGCCAGCAGCTTGAGACAGGCTAATGAAAAACTGTTTTTT.

The gene calls are TRBV12-3 or TRBV12-4 and TRBJ1-4; 7 bases map to TRBD1. V lost 8 bases and J lost 2; bases outside the gene matches: 2. This CDR3 comprises 13 residues. The CDR3 region has the DNA TGTGCCAGCGGGGACAGTACTAATGAAAAACTGTTTTTT. Protein: CASGDSTNEKLFF.